This entry features one T cell receptor beta chain sequence. Its specificity is unknown. TCRdb analysed the reads with MiXCR anew, one entry per CDR3 protein. This table holds about 130,000 distinct CDR3 sequences, less than 9.5% found once. These data are taken from a study of T cell repertoires in cytomegalovirus infection. Turning to the study itself: Indications of both CMV infection and matching HLA type were provided by public TCR beta signatures.

Overall study findings and caveats: Clonotype analysis showed dominance of the ex vivo response by HLA-C-restricted CMV-specific TCR beta clonotypes. Cumulative frequency (of public TCR beta family members) identified carriers of CMV plus the relevant HLA.

The CDR3 totals 16 residues. The V gene's germline CDR1 is SGHNT and CDR2 YYREEE (reference sequence). The V segment lost 4 bases and the J segment 1 base; nucleotides outside the gene matches: 7. The source material was PBMCs. The chain links TRBV5-4 to TRBJ2-3; 9 bases fit TRBD1. This sequence was found in a human donor in good health (CMV status not recorded). Some clones in this sample may be carry-over from other donors' samples. CDR3 DNA: TGTGCCAGCAGCGCCGGGACAGGGATCGGCACAGATACGCAGTATTTT. The encoded protein is CASSAGTGIGTDTQYF. Filled out from reference TRBV5-4 and TRBJ2-3, the complete variable domain reads ETGVTQSPTHLIKTRGQQVTLRCSSQSGHNTVSWYQQALGQGPQFIFQYYREEENGRGNFPPRFSGLQFPNYSSELNVNALELDDSALYLCASSAGTGIGTDTQYFGPGTRLTVL.